The source of this T cell receptor beta chain is a study of CD8+CD57+ T cells in acquired aplastic anemia. CDR1 is SNHLY, CDR2 FYNNEI, per germline. This CDR3 region has 10 residues. The ends lost 6 bases at V and 8 bases at J; junction bases unmatched: 0. CDR3 and TCR beta VDJ profiling relied on a genomic DNA template. TCRdb re-called the reads with MiXCR, one entry per CDR3 protein. In the table there are approximately 220,000 distinct CDR3 sequences, about 44% of which are singletons. The authors sequenced patients whose flow cytometry had shown CD8+CD57+ cell expansion. The V and J genes are TRBV2 and TRBJ1-1; 7 nucleotides align to TRBD1. The sequenced sample consisted of sorted CD4+, CD8+, or CD8+CD57+ T cells (not recorded which) from PBMCs. The clonotype was recovered from a human donor with aplastic anemia. The CDR3 DNA is TGTGCCAGCAGGGACAGGGAAGCTTTCTTT. Amino acids: CASRDREAFF.